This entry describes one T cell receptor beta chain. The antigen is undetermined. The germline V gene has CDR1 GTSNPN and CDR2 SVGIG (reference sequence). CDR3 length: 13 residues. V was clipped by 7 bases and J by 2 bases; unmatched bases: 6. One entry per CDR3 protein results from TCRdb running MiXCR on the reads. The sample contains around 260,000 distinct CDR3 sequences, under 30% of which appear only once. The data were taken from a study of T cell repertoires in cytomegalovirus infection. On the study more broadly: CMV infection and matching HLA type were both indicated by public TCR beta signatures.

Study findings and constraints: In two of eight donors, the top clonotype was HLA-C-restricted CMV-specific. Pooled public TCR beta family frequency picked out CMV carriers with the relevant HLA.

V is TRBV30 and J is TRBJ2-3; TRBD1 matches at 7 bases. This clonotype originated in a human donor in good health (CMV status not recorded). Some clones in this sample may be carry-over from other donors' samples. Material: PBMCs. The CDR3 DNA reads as TGTGCCTCTCCGACAGGGAACACAGATACGCAGTATTTT. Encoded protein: CASPTGNTDTQYF.